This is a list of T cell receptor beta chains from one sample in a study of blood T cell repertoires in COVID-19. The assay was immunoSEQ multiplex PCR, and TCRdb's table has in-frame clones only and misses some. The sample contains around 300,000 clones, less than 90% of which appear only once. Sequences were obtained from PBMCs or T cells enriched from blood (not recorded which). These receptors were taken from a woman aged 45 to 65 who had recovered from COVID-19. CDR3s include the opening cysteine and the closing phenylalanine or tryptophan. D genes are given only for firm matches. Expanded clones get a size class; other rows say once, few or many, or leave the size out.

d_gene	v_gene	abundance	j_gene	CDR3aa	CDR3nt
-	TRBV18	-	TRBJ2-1	CASSPSRGNEQFF	TGTGCCAGCTCACCGTCCAGGGGAAATGAGCAGTTCTTC
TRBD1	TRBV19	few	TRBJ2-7	CASSKGTGVGEQYF	TGTGCCAGTAGTAAGGGGACAGGGGTGGGCGAGCAGTACTTC
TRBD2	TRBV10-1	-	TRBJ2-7	CASSESGMREGIYEQYF	TGCGCCAGCAGTGAGTCGGGGATGCGGGAGGGAATCTACGAGCAGTACTTC
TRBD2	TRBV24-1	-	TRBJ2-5	CATSDFPQKGLAGQETQYF	TGTGCCACCAGTGATTTCCCCCAGAAAGGACTAGCGGGACAAGAGACCCAGTACTTC
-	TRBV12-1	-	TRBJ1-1	CASSLRGGTEAFF	TGTGCCAGCAGCTTGAGAGGGGGCACTGAAGCTTTCTTT
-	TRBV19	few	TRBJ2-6	CASSLGHKISGANVLTF	TGTGCCAGTAGCCTGGGACATAAAATCTCTGGGGCCAACGTCCTGACTTTC
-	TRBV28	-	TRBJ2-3	CASSPTGTPTDTQYF	TGTGCCAGCAGTCCGACAGGTACCCCCACAGATACGCAGTATTTT
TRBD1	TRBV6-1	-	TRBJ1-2	CASSEQGASGAVYGYTF	TGTGCCAGCAGCGAACAGGGGGCGTCGGGTGCGGTCTATGGCTACACCTTC
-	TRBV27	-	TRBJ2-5	CASRRYQETQYF	TGTGCCAGCAGGCGGTACCAAGAGACCCAGTACTTC
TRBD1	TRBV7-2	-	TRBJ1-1	CASSKTIYRGAEAFF	TGTGCCAGCAGCAAGACCATTTACAGGGGCGCTGAAGCTTTCTTT
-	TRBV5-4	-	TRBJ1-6	CASSLGTDRSAYSPLHF	TGTGCCAGCAGCTTGGGAACAGACAGGTCGGCGTACTCACCCCTCCACTTT
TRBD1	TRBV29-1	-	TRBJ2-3	CSVARTGGTDTQYF	TGCAGCGTCGCCAGGACAGGGGGGACAGATACGCAGTATTTT
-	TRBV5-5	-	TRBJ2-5	CASSGVDRPRQETQYF	TGTGCCAGCAGCGGGGTCGACAGACCCCGGCAAGAGACCCAGTACTTC
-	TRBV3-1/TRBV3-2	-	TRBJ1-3	CASRARGSGNTIYF	TGTGCCAGCAGGGCTAGGGGCTCTGGAAACACCATATATTTT
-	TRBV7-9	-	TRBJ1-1	CASTLQTGGGAFF	TGTGCCAGCACTTTACAAACCGGGGGGGGTGCTTTCTTT
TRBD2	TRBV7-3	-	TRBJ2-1	CASSAGVVHEQFF	TGTGCCAGCAGCGCGGGAGTAGTGCATGAGCAGTTCTTC
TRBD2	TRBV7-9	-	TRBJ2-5	CASSPGGLAGGLQETQYF	TGTGCCAGCAGCCCTGGGGGACTAGCGGGAGGATTGCAAGAGACCCAGTACTTC
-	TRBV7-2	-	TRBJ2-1	CASSLTGDSYNEQFF	TGTGCCAGCAGCTTAACCGGGGACTCCTACAATGAGCAGTTCTTC
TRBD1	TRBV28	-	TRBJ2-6	CASSSPGQGYSGANVLTF	TGTGCCAGCAGTTCACCGGGACAGGGGTATTCTGGGGCCAACGTCCTGACTTTC
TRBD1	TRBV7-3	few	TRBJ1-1	CASSRTGGITEAFF	TGTGCCAGCAGCCGGACAGGGGGTATCACTGAAGCTTTCTTT
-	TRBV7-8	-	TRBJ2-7	CASSLEEGPTYEQYF	TGTGCCAGCAGCTTAGAGGAGGGACCCACCTACGAGCAGTACTTC
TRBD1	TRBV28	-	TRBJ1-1	CASSKNRGFNTEAFF	TGTGCCAGCAGTAAAAACAGGGGGTTTAACACTGAAGCTTTCTTT
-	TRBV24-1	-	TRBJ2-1	CATSDFWDAGQLDEQFF	TGTGCCACCAGTGATTTCTGGGACGCAGGACAGCTCGATGAGCAGTTCTTC